The clone carrying this TCR beta chain has only a few counts. What it binds is unknown. The record originates from a study of T-cell reconstitution after alpha-beta-depleted transplantation in children. General study findings and limits: After one year, T-cell counts and TCRbeta diversity mostly came from new T cells. About two months after transplant, alpha-beta T cells reportedly came from several hundred expanded graft clones. Surviving recipient T cells and thymic progenitors accounted for the high day-60 TCRbeta diversity observed in some patients.

Library preparation (for TCRbeta) was performed with unique molecular identifiers. TCRdb passed the PCR reads through MiXCR, listing each CDR3 protein once. The sample consists of some 830,000 distinct CDR3 sequences, around 17% of them appearing once. Germline V CDR1 and CDR2: SGHRS, YFSETQ. V dropped 0 bases and J dropped 3 bases, with 13 bases sitting between them. CDR3 length equals 15 residues. The genes are TRBV5-1 and TRBJ2-7, with D possibly being TRBD1 (6 bases). This sequence originates from a male patient between 5 and 17 years old who had a stem cell transplant for acute lymphoblastic leukemia, so the T cells may come from the graft donor. The specimen comprised PBMCs, mostly from graft donor cells, sampled 360 days after TCRalphabeta/CD19-depleted stem cell transplant. CDR3 protein: CASSLEDSLVYEQYF. In DNA form, the CDR3 reads TGCGCCAGCAGCTTGGAGGACAGTTTAGTCTACGAGCAGTACTTC.